Below, 18 T cell receptor beta chains from the same sample are listed, as sequenced in a study of spatial heterogeneity in lung cancer. Findings and caveats of the study: Counts of expanded intratumoral alpha and beta TCRs tracked tumor mutation counts.

Sample time point: sample taken at primary tumor resection. The antigens these receptors bind are not known. TCRdb itself ran the 5' RACE reads through MiXCR, one entry per CDR3 protein. The sample has about 5,700 distinct CDR3 sequences; approximately 15% are singletons. This specimen was lung tumor tissue, taken at surgery. All receptors derive from a male donor with early-stage non-small cell lung cancer.

The sample holds many counts of this clonotype. The chain joins TRBV7-6 to TRBJ2-2; a weak D match, TRBD1 (5 bases). The length of the CDR3 is 16 residues. Germline V gives CDR1 SGHVS, CDR2 FNYEAQ. V gave up 1 base and J gave up 4 bases, with 13 bases separating them. CDR3 nucleotides: TGTGCCAGCAGCTTAGGCTTCCAGGGTCGCACCGGGGAGCTGTTTTTT. Encoded protein: CASSLGFQGRTGELFF.

J is TRBJ2-3 and V is TRBV7-2; D is unresolved. With 4 bases removed from V and 3 bases from J, the gap between germline ends came to 14 bases. The length of the CDR3 is 15 residues. CDR1 is SGHTA and CDR2 is FQGNSA in the germline V gene. CDR3 residues: CASSSPTTATDTQYF. CDR3 nucleotides: TGTGCCAGCAGCTCCCCCACGACTGCGACAGATACGCAGTATTTT. Looking up the rest from reference TRBV7-2 and TRBJ2-3 gives the full variable domain: GAGVSQSPSNKVTEKGKDVELRCDPISGHTALYWYRQSLGQGLEFLIYFQGNSAPDKSGLPSDRFSAERTGGSVSTLTIQRTQQEDSAVYLCASSSPTTATDTQYFGPGTRLTVL.

The V call is TRBV9, the J call TRBJ2-3; maybe TRBD2 (5 bases). Trimming cost V 4 bases and J 0 bases, with 15 bases left between them. CDR3 length: 16 residues. Germline V lookup: CDR1 SGDLS, CDR2 YYNGEE. The CDR3 DNA follows: TGTGCCAGCAGCCCGCGACTAACGACTAGCACAGATACGCAGTATTTT. Encoded protein: CASSPRLTTSTDTQYF.

Regarding this clonotype: A much larger clone sits a single nucleotide away, making a read error possible. The gene calls are TRBV5-1 and TRBJ2-5, with 9 bases identical to TRBD1. With V trimmed by 3 bases and J by 4 bases, 7 bases remained unmatched. Germline V CDR1 and CDR2: SGHRS, YFSETQ. The CDR3 sequence is 15 residues long. The CDR3 bases are TGCGCCAGCAGCTCCGGGACAGGGCTCCCAGAGACCCAGTACTTC. Protein sequence: CASSSGTGLPETQYF.

Sample share makes this clonotype medium-sized. The CDR3 loop reads CASSRSYTGELFF. CDR3 DNA: TGTGCCAGCAGCCGATCCTACACCGGGGAGCTGTTTTTT. The chain is built from TRBV11-2 and TRBJ2-2, with D unresolved. The germline V gene has CDR1 SGHAT and CDR2 FQNNGV. CDR3 length: 13 amino acids. V was clipped by 5 bases and J by 3 bases, with 7 bases between them.

The chain employs TRBV11-2 and TRBJ1-1; D not resolved. The CDR3 has 17 amino acids. Germline lookup yields CDR1 SGHAT and CDR2 FQNNGV. V was clipped by 1 base and J by 6 bases, with 21 bases between them. CDR3 loop: CASSLGDWETKRPEAFF. The CDR3, as DNA: TGTGCCAGCAGCTTAGGAGATTGGGAGACCAAGAGGCCTGAAGCTTTCTTT.

The chain joins TRBV5-6 to TRBJ1-4, with 9 bases identical to TRBD1. Germline CDR1 SGHDT, CDR2 YYEEEE. CDR3 length: 15 amino acids. The ends lost 3 bases at V and 8 bases at J; junction bases unmatched: 8. CDR3 nucleotide sequence: TGTGCCAGCAGCTCGACAGGGGGAGTTTGGGAAAAACTGTTTTTT. Its translation: CASSSTGGVWEKLFF.

By frequency in the sample, this clonotype is medium-sized (0.01 to 0.1%). The chain recombines TRBV7-2 with TRBJ1-3; maybe TRBD1 (5 bases). CDR1 and CDR2 from the germline V gene are SGHTA and FQGNSA. With 6 bases removed from V and 0 bases from J, the gap between germline ends came to 15 bases. The length of the CDR3 is 16 residues. The CDR3 coding sequence is TGTGCCAGCAGTCTACCCGGGGGTAGCTCTGGAAACACCATATATTTT. This translates into CASSLPGGSSGNTIYF.

This clonotype is deemed medium-sized (0.01 to 0.1%). V usage is TRBV4-1 and J usage is TRBJ1-1; possibly TRBD1 for D (6 bases). The CDR3 consists of 16 residues. V was cut by 4 bases and J by 3 bases, with 18 bases left in between. Per the germline V gene, CDR1 is MGHRA and CDR2 is YSYEKL. The CDR3 DNA reads as TGCGCCAGCAGCCGCGGAGGGGGGCGGGGGTACACTGAAGCTTTCTTT. Its translation: CASSRGGGRGYTEAFF.

In this sample, this clonotype is medium-sized (0.01 to 0.1%). CDR3 coding DNA: TGTGCCACCAGCAGAGCCCGGACAGGTAATAGCAATCAGCCCCAGCATTTT. Its protein is CATSRARTGNSNQPQHF. The chain uses TRBV15 and TRBJ1-5; 7 nucleotides line up with TRBD1. The germline V gene encodes CDR1 LNHNV and CDR2 YYDKDF (reference sequence). The ends lost 1 base at V and 0 bases at J; junction bases unmatched: 6. CDR3 length equals 17 residues.

This clonotype is labeled as medium-sized. The gene calls are TRBV30 and TRBJ2-1; 9 bases agree with TRBD2. Germline V CDR1 and CDR2: GTSNPN, SVGIG (reference sequence). The CDR3 spans 14 residues. V gave up 2 bases and J gave up 7 bases; unmatched junction bases: 6. This CDR3 reads CAWSLVAGVNEQFF. As DNA, the CDR3 is TGTGCCTGGAGTTTGGTAGCGGGGGTTAATGAGCAGTTCTTC.

By share, this clonotype counts as medium-sized. The V gene is TRBV7-2, the J gene TRBJ1-5; TRBD1 agrees at 8 bases. The germline V gene has CDR1 SGHTA and CDR2 FQGNSA. The CDR3 sequence is 16 residues long. Trimming cost V 1 base and J 1 base; bases outside gene matches: 3. The CDR3 DNA follows: TGTGCCAGCAGCTTAGGTCAGGGGGCAAGCAATCAGCCCCAGCATTTT. Protein: CASSLGQGASNQPQHF.

J is TRBJ2-3 and V is TRBV2; TRBD2 matches 8 bases. J was trimmed by 3 bases and V by 5 bases; bases with no gene match: 4. Germline assignment: CDR1 SNHLY and CDR2 FYNNEI. The CDR3 extends over 14 amino acids. CDR3 amino acids: CASSTGLETDTQYF. CDR3 bases: TGTGCCAGCAGTACGGGACTAGAAACAGATACGCAGTATTTT.

J is TRBJ1-2 and V is TRBV6-1; 9 bases map to TRBD1. J was trimmed by 4 bases and V by 1 base; bases with no gene match: 7. Germline V gene data show CDR1 as MNHNS and CDR2 as SASEGT. The CDR3 length is 16 residues. The CDR3 here is CASSEERTGVGYGYTF. DNA for the CDR3: TGTGCCAGCAGTGAAGAGAGGACAGGGGTTGGCTATGGCTACACCTTC.

Judged by abundance, this clonotype is medium-sized. The chain combines TRBV15 with TRBJ2-2; tentative D call: TRBD2 (6 bases). V was pared by 0 bases and J by 6 bases, with 11 bases between. This CDR3 region has 15 residues. Germline CDR1 reads LNHNV; CDR2 reads YYDKDF (reference sequence). CDR3 bases: TGTGCCACCAGCAGAGAAACCGGGACTTCCGGGGAGCTGTTTTTT. Translating gives CATSRETGTSGELFF.

Sample share makes this clonotype medium-sized (0.01 to 0.1%). This sequence joins TRBV7-3 and TRBJ1-2; D is ambiguous. This CDR3 comprises 13 residues. The germline gives CDR1 SGHTA, CDR2 FQGTGA. Trimming removed 0 bases from V and 13 bases from J, with 15 bases in between. DNA of the CDR3: TGTGCCAGCAGCTTAACCGATGACACCGGTCTCACCTTC. Residues: CASSLTDDTGLTF.

This clonotype was detected many times. The chain links TRBV7-2 to TRBJ2-3; 8 bases are a match to TRBD2. CDR3 length: 15 amino acids. Unmatched junction bases numbered 4, after V lost 2 bases and J lost 3 bases. CDR1 and CDR2 (germline): SGHTA, FQGNSA. CDR3 bases: TGTGCCAGCAGCTTAAATGGCGGGGGGACAGATACGCAGTATTTT. Translated, it gives CASSLNGGGTDTQYF.

This sequence joins TRBV6-2 or TRBV6-3 and TRBJ2-7, with 8 nucleotides matching TRBD2. CDR1 and CDR2 (germline): MNHEY, SVGEGT. The CDR3 runs 15 residues. J gave up 1 base and V 2 bases, and 4 bases lay outside the gene matches. CDR3 coding DNA: TGTGCCAGCAGTTACCGGTCTAGCGGGTCCTACGAGCAGTACTTC. Its protein is CASSYRSSGSYEQYF.